This T cell receptor beta chain came from a study of blood T cell repertoires in COVID-19. About the study: The United States, Italy and Spain provided the acute and convalescent COVID-19 samples.

Some clones are missing from TCRdb's copy, which holds only in-frame ones; the method was immunoSEQ multiplex PCR. In the table there are a few hundred thousand clones, roughly 88% of which are singletons. Recruitment covered about two dozen US areas and drew participants whose ages spanned roughly 18 to 100 years. Participants reported their clinical history, and cohort assignment relied on those reports. The V and J ends lost 8 bases and 5 bases respectively, with 12 bases between them. The V gene's germline CDR1 is SEHNR and CDR2 FQNEAQ (reference sequence). The CDR3 is 12 residues long. The chain is built from TRBV7-9 and TRBJ2-5; possible D gene TRBD2, 6 bases. The TCR originated in a woman between 35 and 50 years old with acute COVID-19. Sequencing was performed on PBMCs or T cells enriched from blood (not recorded which). The CDR3 protein is CASRKEGETQYF. The CDR3, as DNA: TGTGCCAGCCGAAAGGAGGGGGAGACCCAGTACTTC.